This entry lists 5 T cell receptor beta chains sequenced from one sample in a study of Ad26.COV2.S vaccination and SARS-CoV-2 variants (dated by TCRdb to about 2021). The library relied on the immunoSEQ multiplex PCR assay. In its TCRdb copy, this immuneACCESS table keeps in-frame sequences only and misses some clones. Where compared with another copy, unresolved V genes explain less than half of these, and the others have no known cause. Present in this sample are more than 400,000 clones, about 90% of which were seen just once. About 4.4% of the sample rests with the top ten. This specimen's treatment or condition label, per the study, means: around 19 received Ad26.COV2.S at low or high dose, single or two shots; roughly five received placebo; per-sample allocation not given. Repertoires of vaccine and placebo recipients were sequenced from samples taken on day 63 after the first injection. The sequenced sample was peripheral blood, obtained in a trial of Ad26.COV2.S vaccine versus placebo. The source is a person between 18 and 65 years old who received the Ad26.COV2.S COVID-19 vaccine or a placebo.

V gene TRBV19 combines with J gene TRBJ2-3; D is undetermined. This CDR3 is built from 13 residues. From germline, CDR1 is LNHDA and CDR2 SQIVND (reference sequence). V was trimmed by 1 base and J by 5 bases, leaving 7 bases between them. The CDR3, as DNA: TGTGCCAGTAGTATAGGGAAAAGAGATACGCAGTATTTT. This translates into CASSIGKRDTQYF.

This rearrangement joins TRBV12-3 or TRBV12-4 to TRBJ2-7; no clear D. This CDR3 region has 13 residues. The ends were cut back, 4 bases at V and 2 bases at J, with 9 bases in the middle. CDR3 in amino acids: CASSSSPPYEQYF. The CDR3 DNA follows: TGTGCCAGCAGTTCATCCCCCCCCTACGAGCAGTACTTC.

This clone was seen only a few times. This chain connects TRBV6-5 to TRBJ2-7; weak D call: TRBD2 (6 bases). Trimming shortened V by 2 bases and J by 2 bases, and 16 bases separated the two germline ends. The CDR3 totals 16 residues. Germline V gives CDR1 MNHEY, CDR2 SVGAGI. CDR3 region: CASSYAPGLTTYEQYF. In nucleotides, the CDR3 is TGTGCCAGCAGTTACGCGCCGGGACTCACGACCTACGAGCAGTACTTC.

A single count supports this clone. Its ends do not fully match the called genes, so a read error is possible. The chain joins TRBV4-3 to TRBJ2-5; TRBD2 aligns across 9 bases. This CDR3 has 16 residues. Per germline, CDR1 LGHNA and CDR2 YSLEER. DNA for the CDR3: TGCACCAGCAGCCAAGAGCGGGAGGCGGCATGGGAGACCCAGTACTTC. Amino acid sequence: CTSSQEREAAWETQYF.

In its sample, this clone was seen a few times. V usage is TRBV19 and J usage is TRBJ1-2, with D possibly matching TRBD1 (6 bases). V lost 5 bases and J 8 bases, leaving 18 bases between the germline ends. Germline V gives CDR1 LNHDA, CDR2 SQIVND (reference sequence). CDR3 length: 14 residues. The CDR3: CASSPWTGGEGYTF. As DNA, the CDR3 is TGTGCCAGTAGTCCTTGGACTGGGGGCGAGGGCTACACCTTC.